A single sample gave rise to the 19 T cell receptor beta chains below, sequenced in a study of blood T cell repertoires in COVID-19. Data came from immunoSEQ multiplex PCR; TCRdb stores just in-frame clones and leaves some out. Here the sample spans approximately 220,000 clones, about 86% being singletons. Sequenced sample: PBMCs or T cells enriched from blood (not recorded which). Every receptor here comes from a woman aged 40 to 50 with acute COVID-19.

A few counts support this clone. The CDR3 DNA reads TGTGCCAGCAGCCAAGATAAGAAGAGCTCCTACAATGAGCAGTTCTTC. The encoded protein is CASSQDKKSSYNEQFF. The rearrangement uses TRBV14 and TRBJ2-1, with D uncertain. Per germline, CDR1 SGHDN and CDR2 FVKESK. V lost 0 bases and J lost 0, with 9 bases in between. CDR3 length: 16 amino acids.

This clone was observed a handful of times. The chain combines TRBV11-2 with TRBJ2-1; 8 nucleotides match TRBD2. CDR1 SGHAT and CDR2 FQNNGV come from the germline V gene. CDR3 length equals 15 residues. J was trimmed by 4 bases and V by 7 bases; bases with no gene match: 9. The CDR3 DNA reads TGTGCCAGCACCGACATAGCGGGAACTTACAATGAGCAGTTCTTC. Its translation is CASTDIAGTYNEQFF.

This chain connects TRBV10-3 to TRBJ1-2; D remains ambiguous. The V end was cut by 7 bases, the J end by 7 bases, with 16 bases between. Germline CDR1 is ENHRY and CDR2 is SYGVKD. The CDR3 loop spans 13 amino acids. The CDR3 DNA follows: TGTGCCATCACTAGCGAACCAGGCGGTGGCTACACCTTC. Translation: CAITSEPGGGYTF.

The chain employs TRBV5-4 and TRBJ2-7; TRBD2 aligns across 8 bases. Germline assignment: CDR1 SGHNT and CDR2 YYREEE (reference sequence). This CDR3 contains 16 residues. Trimming removed 1 base from V and 2 bases from J; junction bases left unmatched: 8. The CDR3 nucleotides read TGTGCCAGCAGCTTGCATGAGCGGGAGAGTCCCTACGAGCAGTACTTC. Encoded protein: CASSLHERESPYEQYF.

DNA for the CDR3: TGTGCCAGCAGCCGACTAACTAGCGGGGGGGCAGATACGCAGTATTTT. Residues: CASSRLTSGGADTQYF. V gene TRBV9 combines with J gene TRBJ2-3; 13 nucleotides line up with TRBD2. CDR3 length: 16 amino acids. CDR1 is SGDLS, CDR2 YYNGEE, per germline. With V trimmed by 4 bases and J by 4 bases, 6 bases remained unmatched.

The chain is built from TRBV6-4 and TRBJ1-5; D unresolved. CDR1 MRHNA and CDR2 SNTAGT come from the germline V gene. CDR3 length: 12 residues. Trimming shortened V by 7 bases and J by 7 bases, and 11 bases separated the two germline ends. In DNA form, the CDR3 reads TGTGCCAGCAAAACCGGGGAACAGCCCCAGCATTTT. Encoded protein: CASKTGEQPQHF.

The V gene is TRBV24-1, the J gene TRBJ2-2, with 12 bases identical to TRBD1. Trimming removed 3 bases from V and 5 bases from J; junction bases left unmatched: 12. This CDR3 has 19 residues. CDR1 is KGHDR and CDR2 is SFDVKD in the germline V gene. CDR3 sequence (DNA): TGTGCCACCAGTGATGTTGGGACAGGGGGCGCGCGGAGGACCGGGGAGCTGTTTTTT. Its protein product is CATSDVGTGGARRTGELFF.

The V call is TRBV13, the J call TRBJ2-1; possibly TRBD2 for D (5 bases). CDR3 length: 16 amino acids. The germline V gene has CDR1 PRHDT and CDR2 FYEKMQ (reference sequence). Trimming removed 5 bases from V and 0 bases from J, with 14 bases in between. Here the CDR3 DNA reads TGTGCCAGCAGCCTAAGCGGTAGGAGCTCCTACAATGAGCAGTTCTTC. It specifies CASSLSGRSSYNEQFF.

The chain recombines TRBV11-3 with TRBJ2-7; TRBD1 is a possible D gene (6 bases). From germline, CDR1 is SGHNT and CDR2 YENEEA. CDR3 size: 15 residues. Trimming took off 4 bases at V and 5 bases at J, with 18 bases between the two ends. The CDR3: CASSWLGGNLDEQYF. The CDR3 DNA reads as TGTGCCAGCAGCTGGCTTGGGGGCAATTTGGACGAGCAGTACTTC.

This chain uses TRBV2 with TRBJ2-7, with D unresolved. The V gene lost 5 bases and the J gene lost 3 bases, with 11 bases spanning the gap. This CDR3 is built from 13 residues. Germline V lookup: CDR1 SNHLY, CDR2 FYNNEI. The CDR3 DNA is TGTGCCAGCAGTACCGACACCCACTACGAGCAGTACTTC. It translates to CASSTDTHYEQYF.

The chain carries TRBV28 and TRBJ1-1, with 8 bases lining up with TRBD1. The CDR3 is 14 amino acids. Germline-derived CDR1 and CDR2 are MDHEN and SYDVKM. The V segment lost 8 bases and the J segment 4 bases; nucleotides outside the gene matches: 9. The CDR3 DNA is TGTGCCAGCCGACAGGGGAAAGTGGGCACTGAAGCTTTCTTT. Translating gives CASRQGKVGTEAFF.

The V and J genes are TRBV4-1 and TRBJ1-5; D uncertain. This CDR3 has 14 amino acids. The V end was cut by 4 bases, the J end by 2 bases, with 9 bases between. The germline V gene has CDR1 MGHRA and CDR2 YSYEKL. DNA for the CDR3: TGCGCCAGCAGCCCCCGCGGGGGCAATCAGCCCCAGCATTTT. It is translated as CASSPRGGNQPQHF.

The chain carries TRBV4-2 and TRBJ2-7; perhaps TRBD1 as D (6 bases). The germline gives CDR1 LGHNA, CDR2 YNFKEQ. With 3 bases removed from V and 0 bases from J, the gap between germline ends came to 12 bases. This CDR3 has 15 amino acids. This CDR3 reads CASSHLQGPSYEQYF. The CDR3 bases are TGTGCCAGCAGCCACCTCCAGGGGCCCTCCTACGAGCAGTACTTC.

The V call is TRBV12-5, the J call TRBJ2-1; 8 bases agree with TRBD2. This CDR3 region has 14 residues. V lost 7 bases and J lost 3; bases outside the gene matches: 5. CDR1 and CDR2 (germline): LGHNT, FRNRAP. CDR3 protein: CASARGGYYNEQFF. The CDR3 nucleotides are TGTGCTAGTGCCCGGGGGGGGTACTACAATGAGCAGTTCTTC. Supplemented by reference TRBV12-5 and TRBJ2-1, the full variable domain reads DARVTQTPRHKVTEMGQEVTMRCQPILGHNTVFWYRQTMMQGLELLAYFRNRAPLDDSGMPKDRFSAEMPDATLATLKIQPSEPRDSAVYFCASARGGYYNEQFFGPGTRLTVL.

The CDR3 DNA reads as TGCGCCAGCAGCTCAGAAGTTGGGGCCTACTCCTACAATGAGCAGTTCTTC. It encodes CASSSEVGAYSYNEQFF. V gene TRBV4-1 combines with J gene TRBJ2-1, with a tentative D call TRBD1 (5 bases). Trimming pared 5 bases from V and 0 bases from J, leaving 17 bases between. The V gene's germline CDR1 is MGHRA and CDR2 YSYEKL. CDR3 length: 17 residues.

The gene calls are TRBV6-6 and TRBJ2-1; 8 bases are a match to TRBD2. The V and J ends lost 0 bases and 6 bases, in that order; junction bases with no gene match: 7. The CDR3 covers 16 residues. Germline CDR1 and CDR2: MNHNY and SVGAGI (reference sequence). The CDR3 sequence is CASSYSGGLAGNEQFF. The CDR3 nucleotides are TGTGCCAGCAGTTACTCGGGTGGACTAGCTGGCAATGAGCAGTTCTTC.

Many counts were recorded for this clone. CDR3 protein: CASSVGGNGLYNEQFF. DNA for the CDR3: TGTGCCAGCAGCGTAGGCGGGAATGGGCTATACAATGAGCAGTTCTTC. The chain carries TRBV9 and TRBJ2-1; perhaps TRBD2 as D (6 bases). The CDR3 is made up of 16 amino acids. Germline V gene sequence: CDR1 SGDLS, CDR2 YYNGEE. The V and J ends lost 0 bases and 4 bases respectively, with 14 bases between them.

This chain uses TRBV30 with TRBJ2-1; TRBD2 matches at 8 bases. V lost 2 bases and J lost 0; bases outside the gene matches: 6. Germline loops: CDR1 GTSNPN, CDR2 SVGIG (reference sequence). The CDR3 runs to 16 residues. Written as DNA, the CDR3 is TGTGCCTGGAGTAAGGGACTAGTCAGCTCCTACAATGAGCAGTTCTTC. It is translated as CAWSKGLVSSYNEQFF.

V and J are TRBV7-2 and TRBJ1-2; D unclear. This CDR3 region has 14 residues. V was pared by 1 base and J by 1 base, with 7 bases between. CDR1 is SGHTA and CDR2 is FQGNSA in the germline V gene. CDR3 residues: CASSLVGSNYGYTF. The CDR3 DNA is TGTGCCAGCAGCTTAGTGGGCAGTAACTATGGCTACACCTTC.